These 29 T cell receptor beta chains were sequenced from one sample in a study of control samples from healthy donors and cancer patients. Clones were sequenced by immunoSEQ multiplex PCR, and TCRdb holds only the in-frame ones, with some missing. This sample has about 120,000 clones, with roughly nine tenths found just once. The sample taken for sequencing was PBMCs. The receptors stem from a woman between 45 and 60 years old with colorectal cancer.

This sequence joins TRBV11-2 and TRBJ1-2; D perhaps matches TRBD1 (6 bases). CDR3 length: 14 residues. Germline values: CDR1 SGHAT, CDR2 FQNNGV. Trimming took 5 bases from V and 4 from J, leaving 14 bases between them. The CDR3 bases are TGTGCCAGCAGCCAGCTACAGGGCGCCTATGGCTACACCTTC. Protein: CASSQLQGAYGYTF. Supplemented by reference TRBV11-2 and TRBJ1-2, the full variable domain reads EAGVAQSPRYKIIEKRQSVAFWCNPISGHATLYWYQQILGQGPKLLIQFQNNGVVDDSQLPKDRFSAERLKGVDSTLKIQPAKLEDSAVYLCASSQLQGAYGYTFGSGTRLTVV.

The chain has TRBV2 and TRBJ2-7; possibly TRBD2 for D (6 bases). CDR1 SNHLY and CDR2 FYNNEI come from the germline V gene. V gave up 6 bases and J gave up 6 bases, with 15 bases separating them. This CDR3 region has 13 residues. This chain's CDR3 is CASRPAGWGEQYF. The CDR3 nucleotides are TGTGCCAGCAGACCAGCGGGTTGGGGCGAGCAGTACTTC.

This clone was counted only a few times. The V gene is TRBV19, the J gene TRBJ2-1; 10 bases fit TRBD1. The V segment lost 5 bases and the J segment 15 bases; nucleotides outside the gene matches: 10. In germline, CDR1 is LNHDA, CDR2 SQIVND (reference sequence). The CDR3 covers 13 residues. The CDR3 here is CASSQSDRGLLFF. Here the CDR3 DNA reads TGTGCCAGTAGTCAATCGGACAGGGGGTTACTGTTCTTC.

The rearrangement links TRBV3-1 (or the pseudogene TRBV3-2) to TRBJ2-4; D is uncertain. There are 12 residues in the CDR3. CDR1 is LGHDT and CDR2 is YNNKEL in the germline V gene (reference sequence). V was shortened by 0 bases and J by 9 bases, with 6 bases between the two germline ends. Here the CDR3 reads CASSQDGPIQYF. The CDR3 bases are TGTGCCAGCAGCCAAGATGGGCCCATTCAGTACTTC.

The V call is TRBV7-8, the J call TRBJ1-2, with D possibly matching TRBD1 (6 bases). V was trimmed by 0 bases and J by 8 bases, leaving 13 bases between them. Germline values: CDR1 SGHVS, CDR2 FQNEAQ. The CDR3 is 14 amino acids. In nucleotides, the CDR3 is TGTGCCAGCAGCTTAGCGAGGCGAGGGGGGGGCTACACCTTC. It translates to CASSLARRGGGYTF.

The sample holds one count of this clone. The chain recombines TRBV27 with TRBJ1-2; the match to TRBD1 covers 9 bases. The CDR3 spans 18 residues. Unmatched junction bases numbered 17, after V lost 4 bases and J lost 5 bases. CDR1 is MNHEY, CDR2 SMNVEV, per germline (reference sequence). The CDR3 here is CASSYDSGAGTGLYGYTF. The CDR3 DNA is TGTGCCAGCAGTTACGACTCAGGCGCCGGGACAGGGTTGTATGGCTACACCTTC.

The V call is TRBV5-1, the J call TRBJ2-2, with TRBD2 matching over 10 bases. Germline CDR1 and CDR2: SGHRS and YFSETQ. The CDR3 contains 19 residues. After removal of 5 bases from V and 5 bases from J, the junction contained 18 bases not matched to a gene. This chain's CDR3 is CASRPTREREGRGTGELFF. In DNA, the CDR3 is TGCGCCAGCAGACCCACCCGGGAGCGGGAGGGCCGTGGAACCGGGGAGCTGTTTTTT.

The V and J genes are TRBV7-6 and TRBJ2-2; 9 bases map to TRBD2. The CDR3 totals 19 residues. Germline V lookup: CDR1 SGHVS, CDR2 FNYEAQ. The V segment lost 1 base and the J segment 1 base; nucleotides outside the gene matches: 10. The CDR3 DNA is TGTGCCAGCAGCTTAGGTCCGGTAGCGGGGGCCCAGAACACCGGGGAGCTGTTTTTT. It encodes CASSLGPVAGAQNTGELFF. Complete variable domain (other parts from reference TRBV7-6 and TRBJ2-2): GAGVSQSPRYKVTKRGQDVALRCDPISGHVSLYWYRQALGQGPEFLTYFNYEAQQDKSGLPNDRFSAERPEGSISTLTIQRTEQRDSAMYRCASSLGPVAGAQNTGELFFGEGSRLTVL.

The chain carries TRBV7-9 and TRBJ2-7; no clear D gene. V was shortened by 2 bases and J by 5 bases, with 10 bases between the two germline ends. Per germline, CDR1 SEHNR and CDR2 FQNEAQ (reference sequence). The CDR3 has 13 amino acids. This chain's CDR3 is CASSLRGQHEQYF. The CDR3 nucleotides are TGTGCCAGCAGCTTACGAGGCCAACACGAGCAGTACTTC.

The gene calls are TRBV18 and TRBJ2-5; D is unresolved. The CDR3 contains 13 residues. The V end was cut by 6 bases, the J end by 1 base, with 9 bases between. CDR1 and CDR2 (germline): KGHSH, LQKENI. CDR3 amino acids: CASSPGSQETQYF. In nucleotides, the CDR3 is TGTGCCAGCTCCCCCGGATCCCAAGAGACCCAGTACTTC.

J is TRBJ1-5 and V is TRBV7-6; D unclear. The ends were cut back, 3 bases at V and 5 bases at J, with 8 bases in the middle. CDR3 length: 13 amino acids. Per the germline V gene, CDR1 is SGHVS and CDR2 is FNYEAQ. For the CDR3, the DNA is TGTGCCAGCAGCTTCGAGCCCCATCAGCCCCAGCATTTT. This gives the protein CASSFEPHQPQHF.

This chain uses TRBV27 with TRBJ1-1, with 7 bases matching TRBD1. Germline CDR1 is MNHEY and CDR2 is SMNVEV (reference sequence). The CDR3 consists of 14 residues. After removal of 7 bases from V and 4 bases from J, the junction contained 9 bases not matched to a gene. As DNA, the CDR3 is TGTGCCAGCAAGGACACAGGGGTTGGCACTGAAGCTTTCTTT. Its translation is CASKDTGVGTEAFF.

The chain couples TRBV7-2 to TRBJ2-1; 16 bases align to TRBD2. The CDR3 contains 19 residues. V shed 5 bases and J 4 bases; nucleotides not matched to a gene: 11. Germline CDR1 reads SGHTA; CDR2 reads FQGNSA. The CDR3 region is CASSRAGTSGGGKYNEQFF. The CDR3 nucleotides are TGTGCCAGCAGCAGGGCCGGGACTAGCGGGGGGGGTAAATACAATGAGCAGTTCTTC.

The V call is TRBV10-3, the J call TRBJ1-1, with D perhaps TRBD1 (6 bases). The CDR3 totals 12 residues. Germline V gene lookup returns CDR1 ENHRY and CDR2 SYGVKD. Trimming removed 2 bases at V and 5 bases at J, with 6 bases between. This CDR3 is CAISEQGTEAFF. Written as DNA, the CDR3 is TGTGCCATCAGTGAGCAGGGGACTGAAGCTTTCTTT.

The rearrangement uses TRBV7-8 and TRBJ1-1, with a possible D match to TRBD1 (6 bases). V was trimmed by 5 bases and J by 3 bases, leaving 16 bases between them. CDR1 is SGHVS, CDR2 FQNEAQ, per germline. The CDR3 runs 15 residues. The CDR3, as DNA: TGTGCCAGCAGCCGAGGGGGTCTGGACTACACTGAAGCTTTCTTT. Residues: CASSRGGLDYTEAFF.

V gene TRBV7-3 combines with J gene TRBJ2-2; D may be TRBD1 (6 bases). CDR1 and CDR2 from the germline V gene are SGHTA and FQGTGA. The CDR3 length is 15 residues. V was cut by 1 base and J by 7 bases, with 13 bases left in between. The CDR3 protein is CASSLNSGGNGELFF. The CDR3, as DNA: TGTGCCAGCAGCTTAAACTCTGGGGGCAACGGGGAGCTGTTTTTT. The full variable domain, completed using reference TRBV7-3 and TRBJ2-2, is GAGVSQTPSNKVTEKGKYVELRCDPISGHTALYWYRQSLGQGPEFLIYFQGTGAADDSGLPNDRFFAVRPEGSVSTLKIQRTERGDSAVYLCASSLNSGGNGELFFGEGSRLTVL.

This clone has just a few counts. The gene calls are TRBV28 and TRBJ2-2; TRBD2 might be the D (6 bases). This CDR3 is built from 16 residues. The ends were cut back, 3 bases at V and 4 bases at J, with 15 bases in the middle. In germline, CDR1 is MDHEN, CDR2 SYDVKM. The CDR3 region has the DNA TGTGCCAGCAGTTTTGGGTGGGGGGACCTCACCGGGGAGCTGTTTTTT. Translated, it gives CASSFGWGDLTGELFF. Full variable domain (missing parts from reference TRBV28 and TRBJ2-2): DVKVTQSSRYLVKRTGEKVFLECVQDMDHENMFWYRQDPGLGLRLIYFSYDVKMKEKGDIPEGYSVSREKKERFSLILESASTNQTSMYLCASSFGWGDLTGELFFGEGSRLTVL.

The DNA for the CDR3 is TGTGCCAGCAGCTTGAGAGACGGAGGGTTGACTGAAGCTTTCTTT. This translates into CASSLRDGGLTEAFF. The chain couples TRBV5-6 to TRBJ1-1; no reliable D call. This CDR3 region has 15 residues. In germline, CDR1 is SGHDT, CDR2 YYEEEE. Trimming stripped 1 base from V and 5 bases from J, with 15 bases between.

This chain joins TRBV5-1 and TRBJ1-2; possible D gene TRBD1, 6 bases. The CDR3 contains 13 residues. The germline V and J ends were trimmed by 4 bases and 4 bases, with 11 bases remaining between them. Per germline, CDR1 SGHRS and CDR2 YFSETQ. In DNA form, the CDR3 reads TGCGCCAGCAGCCCTACAGGGTTCTATGGCTACACCTTC. Its translation is CASSPTGFYGYTF.

This clone has only a few counts. The V call is TRBV19, the J call TRBJ1-5, with TRBD1 matching over 9 bases. Germline V gives CDR1 LNHDA, CDR2 SQIVND (reference sequence). Trimming at V came to 4 bases and at J to 13 bases, leaving 8 bases not matched to a gene. CDR3 length equals 13 residues. The CDR3 DNA reads as TGTGCCAGTAGTAGGCAAAAAGGACAGGGGCAGCATTTT. This codes for CASSRQKGQGQHF.

The V call is TRBV6-2 or TRBV6-3, the J call TRBJ1-2; a possible D gene is TRBD1 (5 bases). V was cut by 2 bases and J by 7 bases, with 11 bases left in between. CDR1 and CDR2 (germline): MNHEY, SVGEGT. The CDR3 length is 13 residues. The CDR3 is CASSYKGTGGYTF. CDR3 nucleotide sequence: TGTGCCAGCAGTTACAAGGGGACGGGTGGCTACACCTTC.

The chain links TRBV6-6 to TRBJ1-5; no clear D gene. CDR1 is MNHNY, CDR2 SVGAGI, per germline (reference sequence). The CDR3 runs to 15 residues. V lost 5 bases and J 0 bases, leaving 11 bases between the germline ends. The CDR3 region has the DNA TGTGCCAGCAGTCCCTTGGAATATAGCAATCAGCCCCAGCATTTT. Translation gives CASSPLEYSNQPQHF.

V is TRBV2 and J is TRBJ1-6, with a weak D call TRBD1 (5 bases). V was cut by 3 bases and J by 8 bases, with 11 bases left in between. The germline CDR1 and CDR2 sequences are SNHLY and FYNNEI. This CDR3 spans 14 amino acids. The CDR3 coding sequence is TGTGCCAGCAGTGATGATAGGGGAGATTCACCCCTCCACTTT. Protein sequence: CASSDDRGDSPLHF.

The chain links TRBV19 to TRBJ2-3; D might be TRBD1 (5 bases). V was trimmed by 5 bases and J by 1 base, leaving 10 bases between them. In germline, CDR1 is LNHDA, CDR2 SQIVND (reference sequence). This CDR3 has 14 residues. CDR3 sequence reads: CASSLQDGTDTQYF. CDR3 nucleotide sequence: TGTGCCAGTAGTTTACAGGATGGCACAGATACGCAGTATTTT.

This clone was observed a single time. The chain carries TRBV20-1 and TRBJ1-1, with a weak D call TRBD1 (5 bases). CDR3 size: 11 residues. V dropped 5 bases and J dropped 5 bases, with 9 bases sitting between them. From germline, CDR1 is DFQATT and CDR2 SNEGSKA (reference sequence). CDR3 protein: CSAARGTEAFF. Here the CDR3 DNA reads TGCAGTGCTGCACGGGGGACTGAAGCTTTCTTT.

This clone is a singleton in its sample. The chain couples TRBV9 to TRBJ2-2; a possible D gene is TRBD1 (5 bases). V dropped 6 bases and J dropped 2 bases, with 11 bases sitting between them. Germline V gene lookup returns CDR1 SGDLS and CDR2 YYNGEE. The CDR3 contains 14 residues. The CDR3 bases are TGTGCCAGCACCCTGACAGAAAACACCGGGGAGCTGTTTTTT. It translates to CASTLTENTGELFF.

The chain combines TRBV6-6 with TRBJ2-3, with 14 nucleotides matching TRBD2. Germline trimming cut 5 bases from V and 4 bases from J; bases unmatched to any gene: 5. This CDR3 region has 16 residues. CDR1 and CDR2 (germline): MNHNY, SVGAGI (reference sequence). This CDR3 reads CASSGTGLAGADTQYF. CDR3 nucleotides: TGTGCCAGCAGTGGGACGGGACTAGCGGGGGCAGATACGCAGTATTTT.

This clone was counted many times. Other nucleotide sequences from this sample produce the same CDR3. The chain couples TRBV28 to TRBJ1-2; D gene ambiguous. The V end lost 6 bases, the J end lost 0 bases, and 11 bases lay between the germline ends. Germline values: CDR1 MDHEN, CDR2 SYDVKM. The CDR3 contains 14 residues. The CDR3 region has the DNA TGTGCCAGCAGACCGACAACCGCTAACTATGGCTACACCTTC. Amino acids: CASRPTTANYGYTF.

The chain links TRBV7-3 to TRBJ2-5, with 10 bases fitting TRBD1. Germline V gene lookup returns CDR1 SGHTA and CDR2 FQGTGA. The J segment lost 5 bases and the V segment lost 5 bases, leaving 5 bases of the junction unmatched. CDR3 length: 14 residues. CDR3: CASSQTGGVETQYF. The CDR3 region has the DNA TGTGCCAGCAGCCAGACAGGGGGCGTTGAGACCCAGTACTTC.